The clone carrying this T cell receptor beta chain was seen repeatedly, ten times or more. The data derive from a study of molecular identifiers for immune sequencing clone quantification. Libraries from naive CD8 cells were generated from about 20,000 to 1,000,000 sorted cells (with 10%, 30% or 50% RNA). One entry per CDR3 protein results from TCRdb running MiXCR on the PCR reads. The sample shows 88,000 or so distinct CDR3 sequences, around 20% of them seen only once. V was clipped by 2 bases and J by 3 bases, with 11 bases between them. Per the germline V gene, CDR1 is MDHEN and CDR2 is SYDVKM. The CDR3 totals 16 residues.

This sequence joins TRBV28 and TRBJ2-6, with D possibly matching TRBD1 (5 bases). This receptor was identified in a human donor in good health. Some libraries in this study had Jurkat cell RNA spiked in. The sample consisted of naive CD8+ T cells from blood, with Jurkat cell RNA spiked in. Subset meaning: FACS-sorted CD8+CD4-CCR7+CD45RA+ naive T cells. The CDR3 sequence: CASSLLLGVGANVLTF. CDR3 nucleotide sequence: TGTGCCAGCAGTTTACTGCTAGGGGTTGGGGCCAACGTCCTGACTTTC.